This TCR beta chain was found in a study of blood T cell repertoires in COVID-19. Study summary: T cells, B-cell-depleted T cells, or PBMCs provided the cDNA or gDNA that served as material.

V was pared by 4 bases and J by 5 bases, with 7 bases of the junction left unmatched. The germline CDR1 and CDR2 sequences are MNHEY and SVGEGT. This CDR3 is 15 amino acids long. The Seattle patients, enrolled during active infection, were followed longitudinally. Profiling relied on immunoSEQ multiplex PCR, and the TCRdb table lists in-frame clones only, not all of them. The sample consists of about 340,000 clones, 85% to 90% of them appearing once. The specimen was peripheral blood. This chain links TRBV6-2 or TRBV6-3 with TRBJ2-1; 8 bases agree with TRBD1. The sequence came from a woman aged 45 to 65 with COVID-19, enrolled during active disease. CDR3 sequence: CASSFIETGDNEQFF. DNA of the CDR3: TGTGCCAGCAGTTTCATCGAGACAGGGGACAATGAGCAGTTCTTC.